A single count supports the clone carrying this T cell receptor beta chain. The sample is drawn from a study of blood T cell repertoires in COVID-19. Study information: The study drew acute and convalescent COVID-19 samples from the United States, Italy and Spain.

The germline V and J ends were trimmed by 6 bases and 7 bases, with 20 bases remaining between them. Germline-derived CDR1 and CDR2 are SGHTA and FQGNSA. CDR3 length: 15 amino acids. The table came from immunoSEQ multiplex PCR; TCRdb's copy has only in-frame clones and leaves some out. The table includes fewer than 250,000 clones, about 90% detected once. The chain joins TRBV7-2 to TRBJ2-3; D possibly corresponds to TRBD1 (6 bases). The receptor's source is a man in his thirties or forties with COVID-19, enrolled during active disease. The sample comprised peripheral blood. The DNA of the CDR3 is TGTGCCAGCAGTCCCCTTGAGGGGGTCCTAAATACGCAGTATTTT. Protein: CASSPLEGVLNTQYF.